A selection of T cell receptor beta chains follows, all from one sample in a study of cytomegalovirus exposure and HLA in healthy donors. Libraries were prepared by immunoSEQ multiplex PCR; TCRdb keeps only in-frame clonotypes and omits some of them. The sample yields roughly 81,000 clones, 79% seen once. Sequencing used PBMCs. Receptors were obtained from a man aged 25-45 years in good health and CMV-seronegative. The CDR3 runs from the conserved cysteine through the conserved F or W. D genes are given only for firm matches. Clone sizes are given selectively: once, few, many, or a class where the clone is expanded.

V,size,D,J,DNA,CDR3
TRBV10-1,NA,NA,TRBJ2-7,TGCGCCAGCACCCACGGGGGGCAGTCCTACGAGCAGTACTTC,CASTHGGQSYEQYF
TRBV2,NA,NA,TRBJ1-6,TGTGCCAGCAGTGCCGGGGGGACCAATTCACCCCTCCACTTT,CASSAGGTNSPLHF
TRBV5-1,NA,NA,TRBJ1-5,TGCGCCAGCAGCTTGGATTACAGCTCTCCCCAGCATTTT,CASSLDYSSPQHF
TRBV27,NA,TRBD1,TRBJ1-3,TGTGCCAGCAGCCTCTCTGCAGGGGGACTTGCTGGAAACACCATATATTTT,CASSLSAGGLAGNTIYF
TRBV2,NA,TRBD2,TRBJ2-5,TGTGCCAGCAAGGCGGGGGGGCGGCAAGAGACCCAGTACTTC,CASKAGGRQETQYF
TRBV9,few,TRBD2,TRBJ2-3,TGTGCCAGCAGCGTCCGACTAGCGGATAGCACAGATACGCAGTATTTT,CASSVRLADSTDTQYF
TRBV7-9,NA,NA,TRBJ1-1,TGTGCCAGCAGCCACGGTTTCACTGAAGCTTTCTTT,CASSHGFTEAFF
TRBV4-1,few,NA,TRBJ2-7,TGCGCCAGCAGCCAGGAGGGGCTGGGGTCCTACGAGCAGTACTTC,CASSQEGLGSYEQYF
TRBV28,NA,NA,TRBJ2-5,TGTGCCAGCAGTCCATCGGACAGTATCCCATCAAGGGCCCAGTACTTC,CASSPSDSIPSRAQYF
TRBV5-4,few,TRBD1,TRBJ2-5,TGTGCCAGCAGCTTGGGGGACAGGGGGCAGGGGGAGACCCAGTACTTC,CASSLGDRGQGETQYF
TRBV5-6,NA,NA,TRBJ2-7,TGTGCCAGCAGCTTGGGTCCCTACCCCTACGAGCAGTACTTC,CASSLGPYPYEQYF
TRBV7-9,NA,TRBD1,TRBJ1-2,TGTGCCAGCAGAAAAGGACAGGGTATAAGCTATGGCTACACCTTC,CASRKGQGISYGYTF
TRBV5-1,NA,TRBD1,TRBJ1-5,TGCGCCAGCAGCGGTAACAGGGGATCGGGCAATCAGCCCCAGCATTTT,CASSGNRGSGNQPQHF
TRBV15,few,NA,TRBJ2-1,TGTGCCACCAGCAGATCTTCGGGGTGGGATGAGCAGTTCTTC,CATSRSSGWDEQFF
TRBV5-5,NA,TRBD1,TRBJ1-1,TGTGCCAGCAGCTCCCACGGACAGGGTCTTTGGGACACTGAAGCTTTCTTT,CASSSHGQGLWDTEAFF
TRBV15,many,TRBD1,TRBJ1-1,TGTGCCACCAGCAGAGGGACAGGGGGCAGAGGAACTGAAGCTTTCTTT,CATSRGTGGRGTEAFF
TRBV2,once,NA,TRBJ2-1,TGTGCCAGCAGCGGGGACATTTCAAATGAGCAGTTCTTC,CASSGDISNEQFF
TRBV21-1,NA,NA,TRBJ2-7,TGTGCCAGCAGCAAGCTGACAGGGGTACCTCTCTCCTACGAGCAGTACTTC,CASSKLTGVPLSYEQYF
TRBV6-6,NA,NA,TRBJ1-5,TGTGCCAGCAGCCTCCCAGGGGTGGGTCAGCCCCAGCATTTT,CASSLPGVGQPQHF
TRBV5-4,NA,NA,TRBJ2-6,TGTGCCAGCAGCGGCAGGGTGGCCGGGGCCAACGTCCTGACTTTC,CASSGRVAGANVLTF
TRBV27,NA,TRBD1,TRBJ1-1,TGTGCCAGCAGTTCCGGGACAGCAAGGTTAGAAGCTTTCTTT,CASSSGTARLEAFF
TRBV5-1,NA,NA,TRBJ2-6,TGCGCCAGCAGCTTGATGGGCGCTGGGGCCAACGTCCTGACTTTC,CASSLMGAGANVLTF
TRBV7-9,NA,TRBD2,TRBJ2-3,TGTGCCAGCAGCCACCGGGGGGGGCAAGATACGCAGTATTTT,CASSHRGGQDTQYF
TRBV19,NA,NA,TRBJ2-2,TGTGCCAGTATGGAACAGGTCAACACCGGGGAGCTGTTTTTT,CASMEQVNTGELFF
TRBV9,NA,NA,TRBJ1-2,TGTGCCAGCAGCGTAGAGTCAGGGGTTGGCTACACCTTC,CASSVESGVGYTF
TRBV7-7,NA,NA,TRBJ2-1,TGTGCTAGCAGCCAATTTGGACTATCTGGTGAGCAGTTCTTC,CASSQFGLSGEQFF
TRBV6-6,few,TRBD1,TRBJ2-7,TGTGCCAGCAGTAGACAGGGGCGATTAGACGAGCAGTACTTC,CASSRQGRLDEQYF
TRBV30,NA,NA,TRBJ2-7,TGTGCCTGGAGTGTCGGGGAGAGCTACGAGCAGTACTTC,CAWSVGESYEQYF
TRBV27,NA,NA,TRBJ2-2,TGTGCCAGCAGTTCCTACATGGGGGGCACCGGGGAGCTGTTTTTT,CASSSYMGGTGELFF
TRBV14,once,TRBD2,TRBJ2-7,TGTGCCAGCAGCCAAGGAGCGGGAGAGACCTACGAGCAGTACTTC,CASSQGAGETYEQYF
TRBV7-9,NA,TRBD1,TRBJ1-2,TGTGCCAGCAGCTTAGCGGACAGGACGAGCCCTAACTATGGCTACACCTTC,CASSLADRTSPNYGYTF
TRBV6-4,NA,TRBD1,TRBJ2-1,TGTGCCAGCAGTAACACAGGGGCAAATGAGCAGTTCTTC,CASSNTGANEQFF
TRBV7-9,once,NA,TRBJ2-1,TGTGCCAGCAGCTTAGTCTTGAGCTCCTACAATGAGCAGTTCTTC,CASSLVLSSYNEQFF
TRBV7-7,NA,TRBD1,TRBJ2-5,TGTGCTAGCAGCTCAAGCCGACGGACAGGGCCCCAAGAGACCCAGTACTTC,CASSSSRRTGPQETQYF
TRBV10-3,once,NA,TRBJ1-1,TGTGCCATCAGTGAGTCGGACCGGGGGAACACTGAAGCTTTCTTT,CAISESDRGNTEAFF
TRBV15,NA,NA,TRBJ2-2,TGTGCCACCAGCAGAGAATTATCGGGGGCCGGGGAGCTGTTTTTT,CATSRELSGAGELFF
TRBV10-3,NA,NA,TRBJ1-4,TGTGCCATCAGGGGGACTACAACTAATGAAAAACTGTTTTTT,CAIRGTTTNEKLFF
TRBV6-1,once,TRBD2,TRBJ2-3,TGTGCCAGCACTAGCGGGGATACTAGCACAGATACGCAGTATTTT,CASTSGDTSTDTQYF
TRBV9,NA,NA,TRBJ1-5,TGTGCCAGCAGCGCCAATTCAGGAAATCAGCCCCAGCATTTT,CASSANSGNQPQHF
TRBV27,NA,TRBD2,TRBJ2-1,TGTGCCAGCAGTCCCTTGACTAGCTGGGATCGAGAGCAGTTCTTC,CASSPLTSWDREQFF
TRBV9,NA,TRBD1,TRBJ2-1,TGTGCCAGCAGCCAGGGACAGGGAATCTTTTATGAGCAGTTCTTC,CASSQGQGIFYEQFF
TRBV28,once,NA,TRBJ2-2,TGTGCCAGCAGGGACTGGGGGGAGCTGTTTTTT,CASRDWGELFF
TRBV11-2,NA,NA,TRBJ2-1,TGTGCCAGCAGACGGAGGGGCTCCTACAATGAGCAGTTCTTC,CASRRRGSYNEQFF
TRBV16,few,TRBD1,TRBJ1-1,TGTGCCAGCAGCCAACGACAGGGGGCTGGGAACACTGAAGCTTTCTTT,CASSQRQGAGNTEAFF
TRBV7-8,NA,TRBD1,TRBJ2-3,TGTGCCAGCAGACGAGGGACAGGGGGCTCTGGAGATACGCAGTATTTT,CASRRGTGGSGDTQYF
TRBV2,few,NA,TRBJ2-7,TGTGCCAGCCAACCCAGCGGCTCCTACGAGCAGTACTTC,CASQPSGSYEQYF
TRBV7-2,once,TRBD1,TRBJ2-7,TGTGCCAGCAGCTCATCGGACAGGGGGGTGAAGGGGTTC,CASSSSDRGVKGF
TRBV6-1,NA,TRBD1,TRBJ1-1,TGTGCCAGCAGCACCGGGACAGACCGCACTGAAGCTTTCTTT,CASSTGTDRTEAFF
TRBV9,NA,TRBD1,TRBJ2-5,TGTGCCAGCAGCAGACAGGGGAGTTCGTTAGAGACCCAGTACTTC,CASSRQGSSLETQYF
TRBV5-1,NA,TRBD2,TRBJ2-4,TGCGCCAGCAGCTTGGGGCTAGCGGAAACCAAAAACATTCAGTACTTC,CASSLGLAETKNIQYF
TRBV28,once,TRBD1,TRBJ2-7,TGTGCCAGCAGCCCCCTCGGACAGGGAAACGAGCAGTACTTC,CASSPLGQGNEQYF
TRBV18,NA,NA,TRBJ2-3,TGTGCCAGCACAAGCACAGATACGCAGTATTTT,CASTSTDTQYF
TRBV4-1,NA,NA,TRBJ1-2,TGCGCCAGCAGCCAAGATGCAGGTAGGGGCTACACCTTC,CASSQDAGRGYTF
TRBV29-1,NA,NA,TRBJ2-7,TGCAGCGTTGGTTTAGCTTCCTACGAGCAGTACTTC,CSVGLASYEQYF
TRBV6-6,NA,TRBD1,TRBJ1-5,TGTGCCAGCGGTCGGACAGGTTTTAGCAATCAGCCCCAGCATTTT,CASGRTGFSNQPQHF